A single sample gave rise to the 17 T cell receptor beta chains below, sequenced in a study of tumor-infiltrating lymphocytes in glioblastoma multiforme. Three nested ARM-PCR rounds with V-beta and C-beta primers built TCRB libraries. TCRdb reprocessed the multiplex PCR reads with MiXCR, giving one entry per CDR3 protein. The sample shows some 10,000 distinct CDR3 sequences, just over 65% of them seen only once. Sequencing was done on a sample of brain tumor tissue. The receptors were sampled from a male donor with glioblastoma.

Points on this clonotype: The germline gene is not matched at one end of the junction; a read error may be the cause. This chain links TRBV6-5 with TRBJ2-7; tentative D call: TRBD2 (5 bases). Per germline, CDR1 MNHEY and CDR2 SVGAGI. The CDR3 spans 14 residues. The CDR3 nucleotides are TGCGCTAGCAGACTAAGAAACAGACCCCTGGAGCAGTACTTC. It codes for CASRLRNRPLEQYF.

The chain couples TRBV12-3 or TRBV12-4 to TRBJ1-1; perhaps TRBD1 as D (5 bases). V was cut by 5 bases and J by 7 bases, with 11 bases left in between. The CDR3 spans 12 residues. CDR3 protein: CASSQGPNEAFF. The DNA of the CDR3 is TGTGCCAGCAGTCAGGGACCTAATGAAGCTTTCTTT.

Note on this clonotype: A junction boundary mismatches the germline segment, possibly from a read error. This chain links TRBV7-9 with TRBJ2-7; 11 bases are shared with TRBD1. From germline, CDR1 is SEHNR and CDR2 FQNEAQ (reference sequence). This CDR3 has 16 amino acids. This CDR3 is CASTNTGQGVTYEHCF. CDR3 sequence (DNA): TGTGCCAGCACGAACACGGGACAGGGGGTAACCTACGAGCACTGCTTC. Filled out from reference TRBV7-9 and TRBJ2-7, the complete variable domain reads DTGVSQNPRHKITKRGQNVTFRCDPISEHNRLYWYRQTLGQGPEFLTYFQNEAQLEKSRLLSDRFSAERPKGSFSTLEIQRTEQGDSAMYLCASTNTGQGVTYEHCFGPGTRLTVT.

This clonotype occurred a few times. This chain connects TRBV27 to TRBJ1-1, with 8 bases fitting TRBD1. This CDR3 region has 14 residues. The V segment lost 4 bases and the J segment 5 bases; nucleotides outside the gene matches: 6. CDR1 is MNHEY, CDR2 SMNVEV, per germline (reference sequence). The CDR3 DNA reads TGTGCCAGCAGTTCCAGGGGGCTTGAGACTGAAGCTTTCTTT. This encodes CASSSRGLETEAFF.

A remark on this clonotype: At one end the junction does not follow the germline gene, possibly because of a read error. The chain employs TRBV10-2 and TRBJ2-3; D is possibly TRBD1 (5 bases). The CDR3 has 15 residues. CDR1 is WSHSY, CDR2 SAAADI, per germline. The CDR3, as DNA: TGCGCCAGCTGTGAGGTAGGGGCCGTGGCAGATACGCAGTATTTT. As protein: CASCEVGAVADTQYF.

A remark on this clonotype: The conserved final phenylalanine or tryptophan is absent from the CDR3, which likely points to a read error. J is TRBJ1-1 and V is TRBV2; D unresolved. Germline-derived CDR1 and CDR2 are SNHLY and FYNNEI. The CDR3 has 13 amino acids. The CDR3 loop reads CASHSPMNTKAFV. CDR3 sequence (DNA): TGTGCCAGCCACAGCCCAATGAACACTAAAGCTTTCGTT.

Regarding this clonotype: This CDR3 fails to terminate in the conserved phenylalanine or tryptophan, so it likely reflects a read error. The V and J genes are TRBV6-5 and TRBJ2-5; D might be TRBD2 (5 bases). The V end was cut by 6 bases, the J end by 0 bases, with 5 bases between. CDR1 and CDR2 from the germline V gene are MNHEY and SVGAGI. The CDR3 consists of 12 residues. The CDR3 region has the DNA TGTGCCAGCAGCGGGGACCAAGAGACCCAGTACTCC. It translates to CASSGDQETQYS.

This clonotype showed up just once. DNA for the CDR3: TGCGCCAGCAGCTTGGACGCTAGAGGGTCCTACGAGCAGTACTTC. Protein product: CASSLDARGSYEQYF. The genes are TRBV5-1 and TRBJ2-7; D is possibly TRBD2 (5 bases). Germline V gene lookup returns CDR1 SGHRS and CDR2 YFSETQ. CDR3 length: 15 residues. Trimming stripped 0 bases from V and 1 base from J, with 11 bases between.

A note on this clonotype: An end of the junction does not agree with germline; a read error may underlie this. This chain links TRBV10-3 with TRBJ1-2, with TRBD1 as a possible D gene (6 bases). The CDR3 is 16 amino acids. Per the germline V gene, CDR1 is ENHRY and CDR2 is SYGVKD. The CDR3 loop is CAIGDLTPEGEYGYTF. The CDR3 DNA sequence: TGTGCCATCGGTGACCTCACCCCAGAGGGGGAATATGGCTACACCTTC.

Regarding this clonotype: The junction differs from germline at one of its ends, possibly a read error. CDR3 sequence reads: CASSLGVTRAYERHF. CDR3 DNA sequence: TGTGCCAGCAGCTTGGGAGTCACTAGGGCCTACGAGCGGCACTTC. This chain joins TRBV5-6 and TRBJ2-7; TRBD2 might be the D (5 bases). This CDR3 has 15 residues. The V gene's germline CDR1 is SGHDT and CDR2 YYEEEE. Using reference TRBV5-6 and TRBJ2-7 for the parts outside the CDR3, the full variable domain is DAGVTQSPTHLIKTRGQQVTLRCSPKSGHDTVSWYQQALGQGPQFIFQYYEEEERQRGNFPDRFSGHQFPNYSSELNVNALLLGDSALYLCASSLGVTRAYERHFGPGTRLTVT.

This chain uses TRBV6-5 with TRBJ2-7; D unclear. The germline V gene encodes CDR1 MNHEY and CDR2 SVGAGI. V was trimmed by 0 bases and J by 2 bases, leaving 14 bases between them. CDR3 length equals 16 residues. The CDR3 here is CASSYSMPESPYEQYF. The CDR3 bases are TGTGCCAGCAGTTACTCGATGCCTGAAAGCCCCTACGAGCAGTACTTC.

Turning to this clonotype: No DNA is shown, since the ends of the CDR3 on it are uncertain; the CDR3 is the one TCRdb lists. V is TRBV7-8 and J is TRBJ2-2; no check of the table's D call, TRBD2, against the DNA was made. Inclusive of both ends, the CDR3 amounts to 17 amino acids. Per germline, CDR1 SGHVS and CDR2 FQNEAQ. The CDR3 loop is CASSLSVAGGNTGEPFF.

This chain joins TRBV6-5 and TRBJ2-1; 10 bases fit TRBD2. Germline V gene lookup returns CDR1 MNHEY and CDR2 SVGAGI. The CDR3 extends over 14 amino acids. J was trimmed by 5 bases and V by 7 bases; bases with no gene match: 5. The CDR3 loop reads CASKGLAGDNEQFF. As DNA, the CDR3 is TGTGCCAGCAAAGGGCTAGCGGGAGACAATGAGCAGTTCTTC.

V gene TRBV11-2 combines with J gene TRBJ2-1, with D perhaps TRBD1 (5 bases). The CDR3 has 14 residues. V lost 2 bases to trimming and J lost 7 bases, with 12 bases between them. Germline CDR1 and CDR2: SGHAT and FQNNGV. The CDR3 DNA reads as TGTGCCAGCAGCTTACAGGGAACCCAAAATGAGCAGTTCTTC. It is translated as CASSLQGTQNEQFF. The complete variable domain, with remaining parts taken from reference TRBV11-2 and TRBJ2-1, reads EAGVAQSPRYKIIEKRQSVAFWCNPISGHATLYWYQQILGQGPKLLIQFQNNGVVDDSQLPKDRFSAERLKGVDSTLKIQPAKLEDSAVYLCASSLQGTQNEQFFGPGTRLTVL.

The chain couples TRBV6-1 to TRBJ2-2; D is uncertain. Trimming cost V 3 bases and J 8 bases, with 16 bases left between them. The germline V gene encodes CDR1 MNHNS and CDR2 SASEGT. The CDR3 is 15 amino acids. In DNA, the CDR3 is TGTGCCAGCAGTGATTTTGGCCATTTCACAGGGGAGCTGTTTTTT. Residues: CASSDFGHFTGELFF.

A remark on this clonotype: In this CDR3 the conserved last residue, phenylalanine or tryptophan, is missing, so a read error is likely. This sequence joins TRBV20-1 and TRBJ2-7, with D maybe TRBD2 (5 bases). V was pared by 2 bases and J by 7 bases, with 15 bases between. The germline CDR1 and CDR2 sequences are DFQATT and SNEGSKA (reference sequence). The CDR3 contains 13 residues. The CDR3, as DNA: TGCAGTGCTAGATTAACTGGCTCGGGAGAGCAGTACATC. Translation: CSARLTGSGEQYI.

The rearrangement links TRBV2 to TRBJ1-4; D perhaps matches TRBD1 (6 bases). Germline-derived CDR1 and CDR2 are SNHLY and FYNNEI. V was trimmed by 5 bases and J by 5 bases, leaving 12 bases between them. The CDR3 spans 14 residues. This CDR3 reads CASSPQGFNEKLFF. The CDR3 region has the DNA TGTGCCAGCAGTCCACAGGGCTTCAATGAAAAACTGTTTTTT.